This T cell receptor (beta chain) was sequenced during a study of shared clonotypes between healthy human individuals. CD4+ cells were split into CD45RA+ naive and CD45RA-negative memory subsets. V was cut by 7 bases and J by 3 bases, with 16 bases left in between. CDR3 length: 14 amino acids. The V gene's germline CDR1 is SNHLY and CDR2 FYNNEI. Repertoires were generated with immunoSEQ multiplex PCR, while TCRdb's copy carries only in-frame clones and drops some. The repertoire holds 2 million to 3 million clones, with 80% to 95% as singletons. Input material: naive CD4+ T cells from PBMCs. Subset reported: CD45RA+ positively selected. The chain uses TRBV2 and TRBJ2-7, with D maybe TRBD2 (7 bases). The clonotype comes from a man aged 18 to 29 in good health. Some clones in this sample may be carry-over from other donors' samples. The CDR3 sequence is CASTQGLADYEQYF. In DNA form, the CDR3 reads TGTGCCAGCACTCAGGGGCTAGCGGACTACGAGCAGTACTTC. The whole variable domain, filled in from reference TRBV2 and TRBJ2-7, reads EPEVTQTPSHQVTQMGQEVILRCVPISNHLYFYWYRQILGQKVEFLVSFYNNEISEKSEIFDDQFSVERPDGSNFTLKIRSTKLEDSAMYFCASTQGLADYEQYFGPGTRLTVT.